A selection of T cell receptor beta chains follows, all from one sample in a study of blood T cell repertoires in COVID-19. Measured with immunoSEQ multiplex PCR; TCRdb has only the in-frame clones, and not every one. The data hold over 200,000 clones, with around nine tenths observed a single time. The sequenced sample was PBMCs or T cells enriched from blood (not recorded which). The receptors were sampled from a woman in her 30s with acute COVID-19. The CDR3 runs from the conserved cysteine through the conserved F or W. A D gene is named only where the DNA matches it firmly. A row's size may be missing; if present it is once, few, many or a size class.

>once|TRBJ2-1|TRBV5-6|NA
TGTGCCAGCAGCACATCCAAACGGAGGTTGAACAATGAGCAGTTCTTC
CASSTSKRRLNNEQFF
>once|TRBJ2-5|TRBV7-9|NA
TGTGCCAGCAGCCCTAACAGGGCCCTGGGGGAGACCCAGTACTTC
CASSPNRALGETQYF
>NA|TRBJ2-4|TRBV7-9|NA
TGTGCCAGCAGCTTAGAGGCAGGGGCAGGGGCCAAAAACATTCAGTACTTC
CASSLEAGAGAKNIQYF
>NA|TRBJ1-3|TRBV9|NA
TGTGCCAGCAGCGTAAAGGGGGTTGGAAACACCATATATTTT
CASSVKGVGNTIYF
>NA|TRBJ2-4|TRBV9|TRBD1
TGTGCCAGCAGCATCGACAGGGGAATTCAGTACTTC
CASSIDRGIQYF
>NA|TRBJ1-1|TRBV29-1|NA
TGCAGCGTTGAAGGCGGTCCCGGACAGATGAACACTGAAGCTTTCTTT
CSVEGGPGQMNTEAFF
>NA|TRBJ2-5|TRBV30|TRBD1
TGTGCCTTAGGACAGGGTGGAGAGACCCAGTACTTC
CALGQGGETQYF
>NA|TRBJ2-7|TRBV12-3/TRBV12-4|NA
TGTGCCAGCAGTCATGGACAGTATTACGAGCAGTACTTC
CASSHGQYYEQYF
>NA|TRBJ2-3|TRBV3-1/TRBV3-2|TRBD2
TGTGCCAGCACCCCTAGCGGGGGGGCGAATACGCAGTATTTT
CASTPSGGANTQYF
>NA|TRBJ1-1|TRBV7-2|TRBD1
TGTGCCAGCAGATTACAGGGGGCAAGCACTGAAGCTTTCTTT
CASRLQGASTEAFF
>NA|TRBJ1-1|TRBV9|NA
TGTGCCAGCAGCGTGGGCAGCCCATCCACTGAAGCTTTCTTT
CASSVGSPSTEAFF
>once|TRBJ2-2|TRBV14|TRBD1
TGTGCCAGCAGCCAAGCACAGGGGTGGAGAACCGGGGAGCTGTTTTTT
CASSQAQGWRTGELFF
>NA|TRBJ2-7|TRBV19|NA
TGTGCCAGTAGAACACGACCGGCGGGTTCTCGGTTCTCCTACGAGCAGTACTTC
CASRTRPAGSRFSYEQYF
>NA|TRBJ1-2|TRBV2|NA
TGTGCCAGCAGTGAACGAGGATATGGCTACACCTTC
CASSERGYGYTF
>NA|TRBJ1-5|TRBV6-1|TRBD1
TGTGCCAGCAGTGAATTCGGCAGGGGGACTCAGCCCCAGCATTTT
CASSEFGRGTQPQHF
>NA|TRBJ2-2|TRBV24-1|TRBD1
TGTGCCACCAGTGATTTCGACAGGGACACCGGGGAGCTGTTTTTT
CATSDFDRDTGELFF
>NA|TRBJ1-6|TRBV7-2|TRBD1
TGTGCCAGCAGCTTAGGCGACAGGGGTAATTCACCCCTCCACTTT
CASSLGDRGNSPLHF
>NA|TRBJ2-7|TRBV29-1|TRBD1
TGCAGCGTTGAGGGAGACAGGGGTGCAAACTACGAGCAGTACTTC
CSVEGDRGANYEQYF
>NA|TRBJ1-1|TRBV28|NA
TGTGCCAGCAGCTTTCCCCGGGGGACGACTGAAGCTTTCTTT
CASSFPRGTTEAFF
>NA|TRBJ2-3|TRBV30|NA
TGTGCCTGGCACGCGGCAGATACGCAGTATTTT
CAWHAADTQYF
>NA|TRBJ1-1|TRBV27|NA
TGTGCCAGCAGTTTACCCTCAAGAGGTGAAGCTTTCTTT
CASSLPSRGEAFF
>NA|TRBJ2-3|TRBV5-1|NA
TGCGCCAGCAGCTTGCCAGTAATCCAATCAATTAGCACAGATACGCAGTATTTT
CASSLPVIQSISTDTQYF
>NA|TRBJ1-6|TRBV11-2|NA
TGTGCCAGCAGCTTAGAGTCGAGGTCACCCCTCCACTTT
CASSLESRSPLHF
>NA|TRBJ2-3|TRBV11-1|TRBD1
TGTGCCAGCAGTTACGCCGGGGACAGGGAGGCAGATACGCAGTATTTT
CASSYAGDREADTQYF
>NA|TRBJ1-2|TRBV7-2|TRBD1
TGTGCCAGCAGCTTCGACAGGGTGAGCGGCTACACCTTC
CASSFDRVSGYTF
>NA|TRBJ1-3|TRBV7-9|NA
TGTGCCAGCGACGTTGCGGAGACTGGAAACACCATATATTTT
CASDVAETGNTIYF
>NA|TRBJ2-6|TRBV28|TRBD2
TGTGCCAGCAGTTCCCCCGGGGTCCTAGCGGGGGTGTACTCTGGGGCCAACGTCCTGACTTTC
CASSSPGVLAGVYSGANVLTF
>NA|TRBJ1-3|TRBV7-8|NA
TGTGCCAGCAGCGCCAGGGTAGGAGGAAACACCATATATTTT
CASSARVGGNTIYF
>NA|TRBJ1-3|TRBV18|NA
TGTGCCAGCCAATCACTACCCGGGGATACGTTCTCTGGAAACACCATATATTTT
CASQSLPGDTFSGNTIYF
>once|TRBJ1-6|TRBV7-3|TRBD1
TGTGCCAGCAGCAGAGACAGGGGTAGCGGTTCACCCCTCCACTTT
CASSRDRGSGSPLHF
>once|TRBJ2-3|TRBV5-4|NA
TGTGCCAGCAGCTTTGATCGGGGGTACACAGATACGCAGTATTTT
CASSFDRGYTDTQYF
>NA|TRBJ2-7|TRBV19|TRBD1
TGTGCCAGTAGCGACAGGGCCTACGAGCAGTACTTC
CASSDRAYEQYF
>NA|TRBJ2-7|TRBV13|NA
TGTGCCAGCAGTACCGCCAGGGGACCCCACGAGCAGTACTTC
CASSTARGPHEQYF
>NA|TRBJ1-1|TRBV15|TRBD1
TGTGCCACCAGCTCAGACAGGGGGCCGGGCACTGAAGCTTTCTTT
CATSSDRGPGTEAFF
>NA|TRBJ2-7|TRBV6-5|TRBD1
TGTGCCAGCAGCGCCAGGACAGGGGCCTACGAGCAGTACTTC
CASSARTGAYEQYF
>NA|TRBJ2-3|TRBV28|NA
TGTGCCAGCAGCCGCCAGGGGCGGGGGTTCACAGATACGCAGTATTTT
CASSRQGRGFTDTQYF
>NA|TRBJ1-2|TRBV4-3|TRBD1
TGCGCCAGCAGCCATTTAGGACAGGGGCAGGGCTACACCTTC
CASSHLGQGQGYTF
>NA|TRBJ2-1|TRBV7-2|NA
TGTGCCAGCAGCCCGCCCGGAGTGGGCGGGGTCTACAATGAGCAGTTCTTC
CASSPPGVGGVYNEQFF
>NA|TRBJ2-3|TRBV19|NA
TGTGCCAGTAGTACCCGACAGGTAGGGGCAGATACGCAGTATTTT
CASSTRQVGADTQYF
>NA|TRBJ1-2|TRBV2|NA
TGTGCCAGCAGTGAAAGGTTTGGCCCTTCTAGCGAGGGCTACACCTTC
CASSERFGPSSEGYTF
>NA|TRBJ1-5|TRBV15|NA
TGTGCCACCAGCCGCGGGACGAGGAACCAGCCCCAGCATTTT
CATSRGTRNQPQHF
>NA|TRBJ1-1|TRBV29-1|NA
TGCAGCGTGACCAGGGCGTTCGGCACTGAAGCTTTCTTT
CSVTRAFGTEAFF
>once|TRBJ2-7|TRBV5-1|TRBD2
TGCGCCAGCAGCTTGAACAGCGGGGGGAACTACGAGCAGTACTTC
CASSLNSGGNYEQYF
>NA|TRBJ2-5|TRBV5-1|TRBD2
TGCGCCAGCAGCTTGGCCGGGACTAGCGGGCCCCAAGAGACCCAGTACTTC
CASSLAGTSGPQETQYF
>NA|TRBJ2-7|TRBV9|TRBD2
TGTGCCAGCAGCGTAGACGGGGGGAACTACGAGCAGTACTTC
CASSVDGGNYEQYF
>NA|TRBJ2-7|TRBV30|NA
TGTGCCTGGAGTGGCCAAACACGCCCTTACGAGCAGTACTTC
CAWSGQTRPYEQYF
>NA|TRBJ1-3|TRBV19|NA
TGTGCCACCTTCGGGGGAGCAGGACCCTCTGGAAACACCATATATTTT
CATFGGAGPSGNTIYF
>NA|TRBJ2-3|TRBV9|TRBD2
TGTGCCAGCAGCCAGCCTAGCGGGGGGGGCACAGATACGCAGTATTTT
CASSQPSGGGTDTQYF
>NA|TRBJ2-6|TRBV19|NA
TGTGCCAGTAGTATAGTGGCCAGAATCTCTGGGGCCAACGTCCTGACTTTC
CASSIVARISGANVLTF